These T cell receptor beta chains were read from a single sample in a study of response to subunit inactivated influenza vaccine. MiXCR was run by TCRdb on the RT-PCR reads, yielding one entry per CDR3 protein. The sample lists 600,000 to 700,000 distinct CDR3 sequences, less than 15% seen once, with 6.5% to 8% in the top ten. This sample comprised PBMCs from blood, obtained 14 to 15 days before vaccination. Source of these receptors: a middle-aged man who received an inactivated influenza vaccine. The CDR3 runs from the conserved cysteine through the conserved F or W. The D gene is left open where the match is weak. The size of a clone is reported for some rows only, either as once, few or many, or as a class for expanded clones.

CDR3aa: CSVAGTGYNEQFF
CDR3nt: TGCAGCGTCGCCGGGACAGGCTACAATGAGCAGTTCTTC
d_gene: TRBD1
abundance: .
v_gene: TRBV29-1
j_gene: TRBJ2-1

CDR3aa: CASSPRRPLNEQFF
CDR3nt: TGTGCCAGCAGCCCGAGGCGCCCTCTCAATGAGCAGTTCTTC
d_gene: .
abundance: many
v_gene: TRBV7-2
j_gene: TRBJ2-1

CDR3aa: CASSLGGQGLSEQYF
CDR3nt: TGTGCCAGCAGTTTAGGGGGACAGGGGTTGAGCGAGCAGTACTTC
d_gene: TRBD1
abundance: .
v_gene: TRBV28
j_gene: TRBJ2-7

CDR3aa: CSARDRVRGNEQFF
CDR3nt: TGCAGTGCTAGAGACCGGGTCCGGGGCAATGAGCAGTTCTTC
d_gene: .
abundance: .
v_gene: TRBV20-1
j_gene: TRBJ2-1

CDR3aa: CSAWRTWDGYTF
CDR3nt: TGCAGTGCTTGGAGGACGTGGGATGGCTACACCTTC
d_gene: .
abundance: .
v_gene: TRBV20-1
j_gene: TRBJ1-2

CDR3aa: CASSLGGQFQETQYF
CDR3nt: TGTGCCAGCAGTTTAGGAGGACAGTTCCAAGAGACCCAGTACTTC
d_gene: .
abundance: few
v_gene: TRBV28
j_gene: TRBJ2-5

CDR3aa: CASSSPAGATNEKLFF
CDR3nt: TGTGCCAGCAGTTCACCGGCTGGGGCAACTAATGAAAAACTGTTTTTT
d_gene: .
abundance: .
v_gene: TRBV28
j_gene: TRBJ1-4

CDR3aa: CSVEDLLAGGSTDTQYF
CDR3nt: TGCAGCGTTGAAGATCTTCTGGCGGGAGGCAGCACAGATACGCAGTATTTT
d_gene: TRBD2
abundance: .
v_gene: TRBV29-1
j_gene: TRBJ2-3

CDR3aa: CASSPMRGILYKNTEAFF
CDR3nt: TGTGCCAGCAGTCCCATGAGGGGTATACTTTACAAGAACACTGAAGCTTTCTTT
d_gene: .
abundance: .
v_gene: TRBV11-1
j_gene: TRBJ1-1

CDR3aa: CASSLRTGTKRGYTF
CDR3nt: TGTGCCAGCAGTTTACGCACTGGGACAAAAAGGGGCTACACCTTC
d_gene: .
abundance: few
v_gene: TRBV12-3/TRBV12-4
j_gene: TRBJ1-2

CDR3aa: CASSQAPDAYQEITDTQYF
CDR3nt: TGTGCCAGCAGCCAGGCCCCCGACGCCTATCAGGAAATCACAGATACGCAGTATTTT
d_gene: .
abundance: few
v_gene: TRBV4-2
j_gene: TRBJ2-3

CDR3aa: CASSWSAVRNEQFF
CDR3nt: TGTGCCAGCAGTTGGTCAGCTGTGAGGAATGAGCAGTTCTTC
d_gene: .
abundance: .
v_gene: TRBV27
j_gene: TRBJ2-1

CDR3aa: CASSSRPTRDGDSGANVLTF
CDR3nt: TGTGCCAGCAGCTCACGCCCTACCAGGGACGGAGACTCTGGGGCCAACGTCCTGACTTTC
d_gene: .
abundance: .
v_gene: TRBV11-1
j_gene: TRBJ2-6

CDR3aa: CASSQDPITSGANNEQFF
CDR3nt: TGCGCCAGCAGCCAAGACCCCATTACTAGCGGGGCCAACAATGAGCAGTTCTTC
d_gene: TRBD2
abundance: .
v_gene: TRBV4-3
j_gene: TRBJ2-1

CDR3aa: CASSSAGTTRLATYNEQFF
CDR3nt: TGTGCCAGCAGTTCTGCCGGGACAACGAGACTAGCCACCTACAATGAGCAGTTCTTC
d_gene: .
abundance: .
v_gene: TRBV28
j_gene: TRBJ2-1

CDR3aa: CASSSALPTYNEQFF
CDR3nt: TGTGCCAGCAGTTCCGCGTTGCCCACTTACAATGAGCAGTTCTTC
d_gene: .
abundance: few
v_gene: TRBV28
j_gene: TRBJ2-1